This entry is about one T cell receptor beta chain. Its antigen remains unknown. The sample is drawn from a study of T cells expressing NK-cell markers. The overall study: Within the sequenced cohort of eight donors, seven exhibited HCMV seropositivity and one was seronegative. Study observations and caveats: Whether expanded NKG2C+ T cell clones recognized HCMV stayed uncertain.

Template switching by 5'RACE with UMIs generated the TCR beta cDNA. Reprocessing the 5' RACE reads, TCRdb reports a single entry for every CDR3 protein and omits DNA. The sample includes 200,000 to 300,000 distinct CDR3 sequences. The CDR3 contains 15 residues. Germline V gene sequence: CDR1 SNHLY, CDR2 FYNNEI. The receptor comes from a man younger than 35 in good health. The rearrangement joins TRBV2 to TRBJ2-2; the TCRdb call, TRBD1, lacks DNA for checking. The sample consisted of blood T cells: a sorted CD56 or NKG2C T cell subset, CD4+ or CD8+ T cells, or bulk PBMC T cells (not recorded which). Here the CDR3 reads CASSDIGSVVGELFF.